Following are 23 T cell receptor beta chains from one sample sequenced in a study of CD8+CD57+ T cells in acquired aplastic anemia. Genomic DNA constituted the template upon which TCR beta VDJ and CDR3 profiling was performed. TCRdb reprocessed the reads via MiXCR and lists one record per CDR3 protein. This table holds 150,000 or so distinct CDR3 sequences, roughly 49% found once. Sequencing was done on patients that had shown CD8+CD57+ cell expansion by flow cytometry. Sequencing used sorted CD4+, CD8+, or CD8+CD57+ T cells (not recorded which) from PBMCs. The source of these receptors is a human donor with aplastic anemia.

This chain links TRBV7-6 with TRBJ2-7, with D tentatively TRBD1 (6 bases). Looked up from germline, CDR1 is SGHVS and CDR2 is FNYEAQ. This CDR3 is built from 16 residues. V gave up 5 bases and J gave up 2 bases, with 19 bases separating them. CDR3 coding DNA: TGTGCCAGCAGCCTTCTCGGGACATCTAGTCCCTACGAGCAGTACTTC. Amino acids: CASSLLGTSSPYEQYF.

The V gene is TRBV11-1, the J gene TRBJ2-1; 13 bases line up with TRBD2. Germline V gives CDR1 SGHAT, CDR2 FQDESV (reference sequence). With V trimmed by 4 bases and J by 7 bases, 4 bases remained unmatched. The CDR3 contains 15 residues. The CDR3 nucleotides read TGTGCCAGCAGCTCACTAGCGGGAGGGCCGAATGAGCAGTTCTTC. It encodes CASSSLAGGPNEQFF.

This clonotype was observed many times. The CDR3 DNA reads TGCAGTGCTAGAGATCCGACTGGAGGCAATCAGCCCCAGCATTTT. Translated: CSARDPTGGNQPQHF. This chain links TRBV20-1 with TRBJ1-5; D is ambiguous. The germline gives CDR1 DFQATT, CDR2 SNEGSKA (reference sequence). CDR3 size: 15 residues. V dropped 0 bases and J dropped 2 bases, with 11 bases sitting between them.

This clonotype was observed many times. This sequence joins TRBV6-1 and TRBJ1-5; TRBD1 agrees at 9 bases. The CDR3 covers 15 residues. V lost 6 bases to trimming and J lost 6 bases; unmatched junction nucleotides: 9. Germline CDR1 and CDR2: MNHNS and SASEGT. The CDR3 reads CASSDTGTGSQPQHF. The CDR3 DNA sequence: TGTGCCAGCAGCGATACCGGGACAGGGAGTCAGCCCCAGCATTTT.

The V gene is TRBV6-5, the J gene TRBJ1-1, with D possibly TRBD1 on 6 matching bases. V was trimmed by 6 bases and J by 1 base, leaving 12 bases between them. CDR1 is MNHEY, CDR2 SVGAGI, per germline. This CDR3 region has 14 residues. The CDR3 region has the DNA TGTGCCAGCAGCCTGGGACACTCGAACACTGAAGCTTTCTTT. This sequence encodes CASSLGHSNTEAFF.

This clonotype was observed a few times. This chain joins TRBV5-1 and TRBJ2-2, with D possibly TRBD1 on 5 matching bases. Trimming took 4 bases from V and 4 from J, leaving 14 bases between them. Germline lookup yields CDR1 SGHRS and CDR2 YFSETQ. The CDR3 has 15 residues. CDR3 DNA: TGCGCCAGCAGCCTTGACAGTTTCCCCACCGGGGAGCTGTTTTTT. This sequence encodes CASSLDSFPTGELFF. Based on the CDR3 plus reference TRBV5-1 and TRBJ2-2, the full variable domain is KAGVTQTPRYLIKTRGQQVTLSCSPISGHRSVSWYQQTPGQGLQFLFEYFSETQRNKGNFPGRFSGRQFSNSRSEMNVSTLELGDSALYLCASSLDSFPTGELFFGEGSRLTVL.

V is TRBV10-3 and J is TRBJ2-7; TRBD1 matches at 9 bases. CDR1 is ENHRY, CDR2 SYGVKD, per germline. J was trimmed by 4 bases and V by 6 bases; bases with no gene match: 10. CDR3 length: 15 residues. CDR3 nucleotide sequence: TGTGCCATCAGCGGGACAGGGAGTGGGCTTTACGAGCAGTACTTC. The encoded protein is CAISGTGSGLYEQYF.

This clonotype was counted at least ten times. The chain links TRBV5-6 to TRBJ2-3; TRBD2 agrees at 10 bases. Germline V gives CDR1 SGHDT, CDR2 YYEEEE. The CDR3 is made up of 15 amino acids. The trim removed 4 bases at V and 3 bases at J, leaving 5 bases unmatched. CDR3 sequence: CASSRAGGLTDTQYF. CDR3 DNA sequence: TGTGCCAGCAGCCGAGCGGGGGGGCTTACAGATACGCAGTATTTT.

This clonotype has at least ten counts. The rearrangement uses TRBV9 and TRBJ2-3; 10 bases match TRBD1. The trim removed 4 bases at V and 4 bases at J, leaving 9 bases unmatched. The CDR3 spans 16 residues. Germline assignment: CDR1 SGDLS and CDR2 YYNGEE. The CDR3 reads CASSSTGTGASDTQYF. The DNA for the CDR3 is TGTGCCAGCAGCTCAACCGGGACAGGGGCATCAGATACGCAGTATTTT.

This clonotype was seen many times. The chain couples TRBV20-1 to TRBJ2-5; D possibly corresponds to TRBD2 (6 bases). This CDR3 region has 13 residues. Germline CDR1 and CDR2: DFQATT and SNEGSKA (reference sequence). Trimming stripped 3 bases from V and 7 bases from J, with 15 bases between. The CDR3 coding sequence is TGCAGTGCTAGGGCAGGGACTGGGGGGACCCAGTACTTC. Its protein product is CSARAGTGGTQYF.

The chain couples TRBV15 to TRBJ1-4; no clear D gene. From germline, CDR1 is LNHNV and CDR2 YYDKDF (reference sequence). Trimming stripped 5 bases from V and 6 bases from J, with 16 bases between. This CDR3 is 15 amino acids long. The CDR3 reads CATSGPRTEDEKLFF. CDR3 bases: TGTGCCACCAGCGGACCGAGGACCGAGGATGAAAAACTGTTTTTT.

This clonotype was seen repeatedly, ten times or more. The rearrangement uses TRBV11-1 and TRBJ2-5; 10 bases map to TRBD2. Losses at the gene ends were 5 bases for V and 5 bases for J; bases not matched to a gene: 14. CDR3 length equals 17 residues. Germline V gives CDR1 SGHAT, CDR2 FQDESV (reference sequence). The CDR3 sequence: CASSPGTSAGGAETQYF. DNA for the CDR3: TGTGCCAGCAGCCCTGGGACTAGCGCGGGGGGAGCGGAGACCCAGTACTTC.

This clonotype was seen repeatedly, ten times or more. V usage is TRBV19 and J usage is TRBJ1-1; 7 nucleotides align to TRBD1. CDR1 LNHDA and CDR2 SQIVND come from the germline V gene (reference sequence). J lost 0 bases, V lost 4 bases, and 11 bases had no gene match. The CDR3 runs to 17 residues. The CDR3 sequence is CASSTVFEGALNTEAFF. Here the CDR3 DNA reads TGTGCCAGTAGTACAGTATTTGAGGGGGCCTTGAACACTGAAGCTTTCTTT.

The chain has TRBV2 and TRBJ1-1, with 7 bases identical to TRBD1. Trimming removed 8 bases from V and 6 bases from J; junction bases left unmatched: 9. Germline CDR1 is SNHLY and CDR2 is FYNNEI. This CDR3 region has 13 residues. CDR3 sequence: CASSPLTGSEAFF. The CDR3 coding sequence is TGTGCCAGCTCACCATTGACAGGGTCTGAAGCTTTCTTT.

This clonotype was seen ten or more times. The CDR3 protein is CASSLMTSLGEQFF. For the CDR3, the DNA is TGTGCCAGCAGCTTAATGACCTCCCTAGGTGAGCAGTTCTTC. This rearrangement joins TRBV7-8 to TRBJ2-1; no clear D. The CDR3 length is 14 residues. V dropped 2 bases and J dropped 9 bases, with 14 bases sitting between them. Per the germline V gene, CDR1 is SGHVS and CDR2 is FQNEAQ.

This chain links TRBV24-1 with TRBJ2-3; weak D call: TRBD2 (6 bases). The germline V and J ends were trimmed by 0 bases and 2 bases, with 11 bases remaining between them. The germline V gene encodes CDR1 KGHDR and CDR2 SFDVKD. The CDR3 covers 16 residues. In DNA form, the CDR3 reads TGTGCCACCAGTGATTTGAACGGGAGAGCCACAGATACGCAGTATTTT. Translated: CATSDLNGRATDTQYF.

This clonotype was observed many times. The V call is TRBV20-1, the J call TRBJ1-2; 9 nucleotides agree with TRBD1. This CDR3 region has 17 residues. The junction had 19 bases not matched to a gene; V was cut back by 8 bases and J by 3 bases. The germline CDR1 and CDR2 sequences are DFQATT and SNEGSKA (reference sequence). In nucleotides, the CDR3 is TGCAGTCCCCTCCCACGCAACAGGGGGCAGGTCGACTATGGCTACACCTTC. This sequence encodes CSPLPRNRGQVDYGYTF.

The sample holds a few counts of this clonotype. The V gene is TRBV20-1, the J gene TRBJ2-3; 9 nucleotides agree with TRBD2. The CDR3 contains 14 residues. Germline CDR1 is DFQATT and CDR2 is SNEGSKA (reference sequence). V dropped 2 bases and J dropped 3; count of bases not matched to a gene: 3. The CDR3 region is CSARRLAGTDTQYF. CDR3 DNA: TGCAGTGCTAGACGCCTAGCGGGGACAGATACGCAGTATTTT.

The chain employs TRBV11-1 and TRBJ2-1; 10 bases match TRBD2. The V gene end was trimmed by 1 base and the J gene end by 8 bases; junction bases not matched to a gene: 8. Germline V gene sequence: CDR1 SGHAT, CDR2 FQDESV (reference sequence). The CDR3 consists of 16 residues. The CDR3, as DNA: TGTGCCAGCAGCTTAGACTTACTAGCGGGAAGGCATGAGCAGTTCTTC. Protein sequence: CASSLDLLAGRHEQFF.

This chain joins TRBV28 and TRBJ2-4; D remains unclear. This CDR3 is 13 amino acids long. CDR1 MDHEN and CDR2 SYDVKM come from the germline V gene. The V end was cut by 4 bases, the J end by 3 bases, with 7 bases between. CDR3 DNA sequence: TGTGCCAGCAGTTCTACTAACAAAAACATTCAGTACTTC. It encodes CASSSTNKNIQYF.

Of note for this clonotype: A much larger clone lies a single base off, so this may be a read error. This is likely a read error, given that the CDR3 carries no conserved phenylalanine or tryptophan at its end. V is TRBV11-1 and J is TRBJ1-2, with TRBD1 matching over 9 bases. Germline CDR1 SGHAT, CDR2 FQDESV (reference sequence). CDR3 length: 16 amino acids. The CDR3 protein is CASVGPGQGSNDGYTL. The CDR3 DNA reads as TGTGCCAGCGTAGGCCCGGGACAGGGAAGTAACGATGGCTACACCTTG.

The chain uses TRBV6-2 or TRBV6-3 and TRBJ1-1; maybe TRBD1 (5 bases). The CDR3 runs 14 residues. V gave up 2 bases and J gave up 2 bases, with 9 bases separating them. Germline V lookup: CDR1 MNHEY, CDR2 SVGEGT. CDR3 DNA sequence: TGTGCCAGCAGTTACCTGGGGGTAAACACTGAAGCTTTCTTT. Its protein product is CASSYLGVNTEAFF.

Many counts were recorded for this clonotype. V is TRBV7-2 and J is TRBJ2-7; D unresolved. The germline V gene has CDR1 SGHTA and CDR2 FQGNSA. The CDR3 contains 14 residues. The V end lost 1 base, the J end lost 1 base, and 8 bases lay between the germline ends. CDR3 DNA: TGTGCCAGCAGCTTAGGGGCAGCTTCCTACGAGCAGTACTTC. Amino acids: CASSLGAASYEQYF.